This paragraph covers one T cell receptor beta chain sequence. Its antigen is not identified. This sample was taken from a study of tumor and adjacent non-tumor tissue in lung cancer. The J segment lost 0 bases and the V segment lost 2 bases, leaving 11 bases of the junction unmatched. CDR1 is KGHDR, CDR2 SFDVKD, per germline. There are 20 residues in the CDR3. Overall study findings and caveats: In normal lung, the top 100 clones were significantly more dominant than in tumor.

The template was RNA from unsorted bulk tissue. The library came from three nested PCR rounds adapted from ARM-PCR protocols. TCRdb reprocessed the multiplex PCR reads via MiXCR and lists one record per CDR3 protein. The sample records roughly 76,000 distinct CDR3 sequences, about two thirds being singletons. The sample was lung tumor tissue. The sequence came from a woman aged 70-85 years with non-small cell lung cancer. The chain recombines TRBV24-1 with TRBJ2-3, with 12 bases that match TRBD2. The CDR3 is CATSDWNPLTSGRSTDTQYF. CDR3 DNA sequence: TGTGCCACCAGTGATTGGAACCCACTGACTAGCGGGAGAAGCACAGATACGCAGTATTTT.